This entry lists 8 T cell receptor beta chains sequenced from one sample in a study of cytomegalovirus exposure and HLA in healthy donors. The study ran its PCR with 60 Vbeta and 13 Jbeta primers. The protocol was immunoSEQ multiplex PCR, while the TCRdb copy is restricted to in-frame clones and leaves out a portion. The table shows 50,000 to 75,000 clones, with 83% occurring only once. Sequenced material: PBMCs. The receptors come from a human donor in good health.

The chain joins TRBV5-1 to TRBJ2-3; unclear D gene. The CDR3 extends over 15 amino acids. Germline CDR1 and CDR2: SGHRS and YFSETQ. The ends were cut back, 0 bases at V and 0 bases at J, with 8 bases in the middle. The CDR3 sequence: CASSLDSASTDTQYF. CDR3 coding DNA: TGCGCCAGCAGCTTGGACAGTGCTAGCACAGATACGCAGTATTTT.

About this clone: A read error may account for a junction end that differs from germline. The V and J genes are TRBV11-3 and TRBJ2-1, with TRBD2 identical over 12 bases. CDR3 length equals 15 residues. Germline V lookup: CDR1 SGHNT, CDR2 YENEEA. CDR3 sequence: CASSLRLAGDNEQLF. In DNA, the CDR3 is TGTGCCAGCAGCCTCAGACTAGCGGGGGACAATGAGCAGCTCTTC.

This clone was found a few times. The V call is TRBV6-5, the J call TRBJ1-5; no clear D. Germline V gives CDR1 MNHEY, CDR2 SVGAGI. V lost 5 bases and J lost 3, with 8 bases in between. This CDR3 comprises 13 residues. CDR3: CASSGQINQPQHF. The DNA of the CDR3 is TGTGCCAGCAGTGGCCAAATCAATCAGCCCCAGCATTTT.

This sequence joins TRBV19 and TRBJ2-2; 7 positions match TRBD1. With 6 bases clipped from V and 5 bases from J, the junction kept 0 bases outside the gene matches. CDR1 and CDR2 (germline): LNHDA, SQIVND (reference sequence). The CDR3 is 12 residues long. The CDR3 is CASRTGTGELFF. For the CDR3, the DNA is TGTGCCAGTAGGACAGGGACCGGGGAGCTGTTTTTT. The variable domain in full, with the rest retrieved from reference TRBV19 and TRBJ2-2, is DGGITQSPKYLFRKEGQNVTLSCEQNLNHDAMYWYRQDPGQGLRLIYYSQIVNDFQKGDIAEGYSVSREKKESFPLTVTSAQKNPTAFYLCASRTGTGELFFGEGSRLTVL.

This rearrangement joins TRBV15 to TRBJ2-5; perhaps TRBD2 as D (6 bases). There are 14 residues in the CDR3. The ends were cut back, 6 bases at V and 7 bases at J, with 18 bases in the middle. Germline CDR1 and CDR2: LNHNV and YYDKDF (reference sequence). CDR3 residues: CATRTFGSGGTQYF. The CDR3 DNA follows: TGTGCCACCAGGACGTTCGGTAGCGGTGGGACCCAGTACTTC.

CDR3 nucleotides: TGTGCCATCACCCCGACAGGGTACGAGCAGTACTTC. It codes for CAITPTGYEQYF. V usage is TRBV10-3 and J usage is TRBJ2-7; 7 bases fit TRBD1. This CDR3 has 12 amino acids. Per germline, CDR1 ENHRY and CDR2 SYGVKD. V dropped 7 bases and J dropped 4; count of bases not matched to a gene: 4.

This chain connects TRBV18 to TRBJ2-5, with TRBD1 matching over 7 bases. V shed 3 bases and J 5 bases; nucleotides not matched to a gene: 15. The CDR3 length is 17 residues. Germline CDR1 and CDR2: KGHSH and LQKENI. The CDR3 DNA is TGTGCCAGCTCACCTACGTGGGACAGCCCGGTGTGGGAGACCCAGTACTTC. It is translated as CASSPTWDSPVWETQYF.

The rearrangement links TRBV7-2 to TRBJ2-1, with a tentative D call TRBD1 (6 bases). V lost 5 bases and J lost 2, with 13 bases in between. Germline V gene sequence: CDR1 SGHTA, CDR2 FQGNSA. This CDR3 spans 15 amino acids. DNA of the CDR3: TGTGCCAGCAGCCCCACAGGGCAGCCCTACAATGAGCAGTTCTTC. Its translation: CASSPTGQPYNEQFF.